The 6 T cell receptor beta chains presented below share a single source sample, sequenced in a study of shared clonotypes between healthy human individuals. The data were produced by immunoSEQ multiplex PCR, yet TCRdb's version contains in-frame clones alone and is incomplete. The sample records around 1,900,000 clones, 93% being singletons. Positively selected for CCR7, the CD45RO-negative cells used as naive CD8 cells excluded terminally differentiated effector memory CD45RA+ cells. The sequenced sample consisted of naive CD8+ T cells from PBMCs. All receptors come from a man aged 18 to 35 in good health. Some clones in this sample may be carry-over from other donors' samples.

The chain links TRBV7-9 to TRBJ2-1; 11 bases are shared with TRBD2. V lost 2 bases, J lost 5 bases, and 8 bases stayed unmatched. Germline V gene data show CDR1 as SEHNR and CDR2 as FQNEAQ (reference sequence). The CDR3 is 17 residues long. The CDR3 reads CASSLFLAGGLHNEQFF. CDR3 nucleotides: TGTGCCAGCAGCTTATTCCTAGCGGGAGGTCTTCACAATGAGCAGTTCTTC. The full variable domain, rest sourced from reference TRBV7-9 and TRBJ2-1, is DTGVSQNPRHKITKRGQNVTFRCDPISEHNRLYWYRQTLGQGPEFLTYFQNEAQLEKSRLLSDRFSAERPKGSFSTLEIQRTEQGDSAMYLCASSLFLAGGLHNEQFFGPGTRLTVL.

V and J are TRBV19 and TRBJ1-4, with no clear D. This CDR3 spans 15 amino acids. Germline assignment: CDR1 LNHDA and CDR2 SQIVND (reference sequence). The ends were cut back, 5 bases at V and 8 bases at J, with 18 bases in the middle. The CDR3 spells CASSPSGILGEKLFF. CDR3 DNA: TGTGCCAGTAGTCCGTCCGGGATTTTGGGGGAAAAACTGTTTTTT.

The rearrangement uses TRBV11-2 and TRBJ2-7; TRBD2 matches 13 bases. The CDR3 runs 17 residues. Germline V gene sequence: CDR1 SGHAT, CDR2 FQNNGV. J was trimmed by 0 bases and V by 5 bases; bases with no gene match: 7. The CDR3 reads CASSPGTSGVSSYEQYF. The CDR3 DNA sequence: TGTGCCAGCAGCCCGGGGACTAGCGGGGTTAGCTCCTACGAGCAGTACTTC.

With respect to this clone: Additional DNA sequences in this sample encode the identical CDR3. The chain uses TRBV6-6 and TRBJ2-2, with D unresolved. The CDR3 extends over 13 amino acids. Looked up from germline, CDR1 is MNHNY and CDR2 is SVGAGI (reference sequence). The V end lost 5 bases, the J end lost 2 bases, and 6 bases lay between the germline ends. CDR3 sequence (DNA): TGTGCCAGCAGTCCTCTCAACACCGGGGAGCTGTTTTTT. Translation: CASSPLNTGELFF.

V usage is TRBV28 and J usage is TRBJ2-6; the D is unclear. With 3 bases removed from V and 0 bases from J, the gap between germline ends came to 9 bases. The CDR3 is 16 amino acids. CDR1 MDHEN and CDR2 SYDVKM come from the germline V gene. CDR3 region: CASSFRAISGANVLTF. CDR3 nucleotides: TGTGCCAGCAGTTTTAGGGCCATCTCTGGGGCCAACGTCCTGACTTTC.

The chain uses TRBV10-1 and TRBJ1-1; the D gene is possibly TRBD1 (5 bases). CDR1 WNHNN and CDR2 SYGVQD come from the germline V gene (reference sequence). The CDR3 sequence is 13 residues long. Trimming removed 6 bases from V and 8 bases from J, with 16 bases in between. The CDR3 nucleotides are TGCGCCAGCAGCCTCGCCGGGTCAGGGGAAGCTTTCTTT. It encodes CASSLAGSGEAFF.